The sequence of this TCR beta chain was determined in a study of cytomegalovirus exposure and HLA in healthy donors. Study at large: Earlier work reported 117 million unique TCR beta sequences from 150 million to 200 million T cells.

Primers: 60 Vbeta forward and 13 Jbeta reverse. The protocol was immunoSEQ multiplex PCR, while the TCRdb copy is restricted to in-frame clones and leaves out a portion. The sample has 150,000 to 200,000 clones, 85% seen once. Germline V gene data show CDR1 as MDHEN and CDR2 as SYDVKM. V lost 5 bases, J lost 7 bases, and 13 bases stayed unmatched. The CDR3 consists of 16 residues. This chain joins TRBV28 and TRBJ1-5; 8 nucleotides line up with TRBD1. This clonotype was obtained from a boy between 2 and 15 years old in good health and CMV-seronegative. The sequenced sample was PBMCs. As DNA, the CDR3 is TGTGCCAGCAGTAGCGGGGCAGGGGGCTTCGGGCAGCCCCAGCATTTT. Translating it yields CASSSGAGGFGQPQHF.